Below, 23 T cell receptor beta chains from the same sample are listed, as sequenced in a study of shared clonotypes between healthy human individuals. TCRdb's table, derived via immunoSEQ multiplex PCR, lists solely in-frame clones and lacks some. The repertoire holds 190,000 or so clones, with 60% to 75% as singletons. Sequencing used memory CD4+ T cells sorted from blood. Sample subset: CD45RA-negative fraction. Source of these receptors: a man younger than 45 in good health.

The CDR3 region has the DNA TGCGCCAGCAGGGGACCGACGAACACTGAAGCTTTCTTT. This translates into CASRGPTNTEAFF. The J gene is TRBJ1-1, the V gene TRBV4-3, with a weak D call TRBD1 (5 bases). This CDR3 contains 13 residues. V was clipped by 6 bases and J by 1 base, with 9 bases between them. In germline, CDR1 is LGHNA, CDR2 YSLEER.

The chain uses TRBV7-9 and TRBJ2-1; unclear D gene. This CDR3 is built from 15 residues. Germline V CDR1 and CDR2: SEHNR, FQNEAQ (reference sequence). V lost 1 base to trimming and J lost 2 bases, with 9 bases between them. As DNA, the CDR3 is TGTGCCAGCAGCTTAGGCCCCGTCGCCTACAATGAGCAGTTCTTC. Translation: CASSLGPVAYNEQFF.

Turning to this clone: A read error may produce the germline difference seen at one junction end. The genes are TRBV10-3 and TRBJ2-1; D ambiguous. This CDR3 has 13 residues. Per the germline V gene, CDR1 is ENHRY and CDR2 is SYGVKD. The CDR3 DNA is TGTGCCATCAGCGAGTCCAACGGACCGCAGCAGTTCTTC. Translated: CAISESNGPQQFF.

The V gene is TRBV27, the J gene TRBJ2-3; TRBD2 matches 8 bases. CDR3 size: 14 residues. Germline CDR1 and CDR2: MNHEY and SMNVEV (reference sequence). V lost 3 bases, J lost 11 bases, and 10 bases stayed unmatched. For the CDR3, the DNA is TGTGCCAGCAGTTTTACGGGAGGGCCGGGGGAGCAGTATTTT. It yields the protein CASSFTGGPGEQYF.

The table lists this clone with a few counts. The V call is TRBV27, the J call TRBJ2-7; D possibly corresponds to TRBD2 (6 bases). Looked up from germline, CDR1 is MNHEY and CDR2 is SMNVEV (reference sequence). V was cut by 3 bases and J by 3 bases, with 15 bases left in between. The CDR3 totals 15 residues. In DNA form, the CDR3 reads TGTGCCAGCAGTTTTCACACGGGAGTGGGCTACGAGCAGTACTTC. Translation: CASSFHTGVGYEQYF.

The chain employs TRBV11-2 and TRBJ1-5; D is uncertain. The CDR3 is 15 amino acids. The V gene's germline CDR1 is SGHAT and CDR2 FQNNGV. V dropped 3 bases and J dropped 0 bases, with 9 bases sitting between them. The CDR3 sequence: CASSLNGYSNQPQHF. The CDR3 DNA sequence: TGTGCCAGCAGCTTGAACGGCTATAGCAATCAGCCCCAGCATTTT.

This chain joins TRBV4-1 and TRBJ2-7; the match to TRBD2 covers 10 bases. The CDR3 length is 17 residues. Trimming took 1 base from V and 6 from J; bases not matched to a gene: 12. CDR1 is MGHRA, CDR2 YSYEKL, per germline. The DNA for the CDR3 is TGCGCCAGCAGCCAAGGGCGGGCTAGCGGGAGTTCGTCCGAGCAGTACTTC. Translating gives CASSQGRASGSSSEQYF.

V and J are TRBV20-1 and TRBJ2-7; D remains unclear. Germline V gives CDR1 DFQATT, CDR2 SNEGSKA (reference sequence). V was trimmed by 0 bases and J by 3 bases, leaving 3 bases between them. This CDR3 comprises 11 residues. The CDR3 sequence is CSAREDYEQYF. The CDR3 DNA follows: TGCAGTGCTAGAGAAGACTACGAGCAGTACTTC.

The chain has TRBV27 and TRBJ1-2; 10 bases agree with TRBD1. The CDR3 runs 16 residues. The germline V gene has CDR1 MNHEY and CDR2 SMNVEV (reference sequence). V trimming: 2 bases; J trimming: 3 bases; junction bases outside the gene matches: 6. This chain's CDR3 is CASSLGVGTGDYGYTF. The CDR3, as DNA: TGTGCCAGCAGTTTAGGGGTCGGGACAGGGGACTATGGCTACACCTTC.

This clone was counted a few times. The J gene is TRBJ2-7, the V gene TRBV4-2; the D gene could be TRBD1 or TRBD2 (5 bases each). CDR1 is LGHNA, CDR2 YNFKEQ, per germline. The CDR3 is 16 amino acids. V was cut by 4 bases and J by 3 bases, with 19 bases left in between. As DNA, the CDR3 is TGTGCCAGCAGCCCGAGGGGCCAACTCGCCCTCTACGAGCAGTACTTC. The encoded protein is CASSPRGQLALYEQYF.

This clone was recorded a few times. V gene TRBV30 combines with J gene TRBJ1-2; D unclear. Germline CDR1 reads GTSNPN; CDR2 reads SVGIG (reference sequence). Trimming pared 0 bases from V and 4 bases from J, leaving 15 bases between. The CDR3 runs 15 residues. The CDR3 sequence is CAWSVEPGDPYGYTF. For the CDR3, the DNA is TGTGCCTGGAGTGTAGAGCCCGGAGACCCCTATGGCTACACCTTC.

The chain is built from TRBV2 and TRBJ2-1, with TRBD2 identical over 7 bases. Germline-derived CDR1 and CDR2 are SNHLY and FYNNEI. This CDR3 is 13 amino acids long. The ends lost 0 bases at V and 15 bases at J; junction bases unmatched: 8. The CDR3 region has the DNA TGTGCCAGCAGTGAAGCGCGGGCGGGACTATCGTTCTTC. Protein product: CASSEARAGLSFF.

CDR3 region: CASSDVQSNQPQHF. CDR3 nucleotide sequence: TGTGCCAGCAGTGATGTCCAGTCAAATCAGCCCCAGCATTTT. The rearrangement uses TRBV6-1 and TRBJ1-5, with no clear D. Germline CDR1 and CDR2: MNHNS and SASEGT. The CDR3 consists of 14 residues. With 3 bases removed from V and 4 bases from J, the gap between germline ends came to 10 bases.

The V call is TRBV11-2, the J call TRBJ2-7; the match to TRBD2 covers 12 bases. CDR1 and CDR2 from the germline V gene are SGHAT and FQNNGV. The J segment lost 6 bases and the V segment lost 6 bases, leaving 12 bases of the junction unmatched. The CDR3 covers 16 residues. CDR3 amino acids: CASSPSASGRVSEQYF. As DNA, the CDR3 is TGTGCCAGCAGTCCCAGTGCTAGCGGGAGGGTTTCCGAGCAGTACTTC.

The chain uses TRBV28 and TRBJ2-2, with D unresolved. The CDR3 spans 15 residues. The V and J ends lost 2 bases and 4 bases respectively, with 11 bases between them. The germline gives CDR1 MDHEN, CDR2 SYDVKM. CDR3 nucleotides: TGTGCCAGCAGTTTAGCTAGATTCACCACCGGGGAGCTGTTTTTT. Translation gives CASSLARFTTGELFF.

CDR3 bases: TGTGCCACCAGCGTGGACAGGGACACTGAAGCTTTCTTT. Protein: CATSVDRDTEAFF. The chain recombines TRBV15 with TRBJ1-1; 8 nucleotides align to TRBD1. V lost 5 bases and J lost 3; bases outside the gene matches: 2. This CDR3 region has 13 residues. Germline CDR1 LNHNV, CDR2 YYDKDF (reference sequence). The full variable domain, rest sourced from reference TRBV15 and TRBJ1-1, is DAMVIQNPRYQVTQFGKPVTLSCSQTLNHNVMYWYQQKSSQAPKLLFHYYDKDFNNEADTPDNFQSRRPNTSFCFLDIRSPGLGDTAMYLCATSVDRDTEAFFGQGTRLTVV.

This clone was seen only a few times. This chain uses TRBV7-9 with TRBJ1-5; D unclear. Germline V lookup: CDR1 SEHNR, CDR2 FQNEAQ (reference sequence). V lost 5 bases and J 3 bases, leaving 14 bases between the germline ends. The CDR3 sequence is 15 residues long. The CDR3 here is CASSHGGRSNQPQHF. The CDR3 coding sequence is TGTGCCAGCAGCCATGGCGGAAGGTCCAATCAGCCCCAGCATTTT.

This clone was seen a single time. The chain is built from TRBV9 and TRBJ2-1; D may be TRBD2 (6 bases). Between the trimmed V and J ends, which lost 4 bases and 4 bases, there was a span of 15 bases. In germline, CDR1 is SGDLS, CDR2 YYNGEE. This CDR3 contains 15 residues. In nucleotides, the CDR3 is TGTGCCAGCAGCCCCCGGAGGGTGGAATACAATGAGCAGTTCTTC. Amino acids: CASSPRRVEYNEQFF.

This chain connects TRBV11-2 to TRBJ2-3; D might be TRBD2 (5 bases). The CDR3 is 16 amino acids. The V and J ends lost 1 base and 1 base respectively, with 12 bases between them. Germline V CDR1 and CDR2: SGHAT, FQNNGV. In DNA form, the CDR3 reads TGTGCCAGCAGCTTAGGGCGTGGGAGCGGCACAGATACGCAGTATTTT. Translated, it gives CASSLGRGSGTDTQYF.

This clone was detected only a few times. J is TRBJ2-1 and V is TRBV5-4; 8 bases line up with TRBD2. The CDR3 totals 15 residues. Per the germline V gene, CDR1 is SGHNT and CDR2 is YYREEE (reference sequence). V trimming: 4 bases; J trimming: 3 bases; junction bases outside the gene matches: 6. The CDR3 loop reads CASSPPGLDYNEQFF. DNA of the CDR3: TGTGCCAGCAGCCCGCCGGGACTAGACTACAATGAGCAGTTCTTC.

This clone was seen once. The chain joins TRBV29-1 to TRBJ1-2; D uncertain. Trimming stripped 6 bases from V and 1 base from J, with 12 bases between. Germline assignment: CDR1 SQVTM and CDR2 ANQGSEA. This CDR3 comprises 13 residues. The CDR3 DNA is TGCAGCGTCCGAGCGGGAAGTAACTATGGCTACACCTTC. As protein: CSVRAGSNYGYTF.

The chain carries TRBV6-1 and TRBJ2-7; D is perhaps TRBD2 (5 bases). Germline CDR1 reads MNHNS; CDR2 reads SASEGT. Trimming removed 7 bases at V and 2 bases at J, with 15 bases between. The CDR3 consists of 14 residues. CDR3 in DNA: TGTGCCAGCAACCCCGAACTAGGCACCTACGAGCAGTACTTC. This translates into CASNPELGTYEQYF.

V usage is TRBV29-1 and J usage is TRBJ2-5; D is perhaps TRBD1 or TRBD2 (5 bases each). Germline-derived CDR1 and CDR2 are SQVTM and ANQGSEA. This CDR3 has 13 residues. The V end lost 2 bases, the J end lost 4 bases, and 11 bases lay between the germline ends. CDR3 nucleotides: TGCAGCGTTGAACTACGGGGCCGAGAGACCCAGTACTTC. Amino acids: CSVELRGRETQYF.